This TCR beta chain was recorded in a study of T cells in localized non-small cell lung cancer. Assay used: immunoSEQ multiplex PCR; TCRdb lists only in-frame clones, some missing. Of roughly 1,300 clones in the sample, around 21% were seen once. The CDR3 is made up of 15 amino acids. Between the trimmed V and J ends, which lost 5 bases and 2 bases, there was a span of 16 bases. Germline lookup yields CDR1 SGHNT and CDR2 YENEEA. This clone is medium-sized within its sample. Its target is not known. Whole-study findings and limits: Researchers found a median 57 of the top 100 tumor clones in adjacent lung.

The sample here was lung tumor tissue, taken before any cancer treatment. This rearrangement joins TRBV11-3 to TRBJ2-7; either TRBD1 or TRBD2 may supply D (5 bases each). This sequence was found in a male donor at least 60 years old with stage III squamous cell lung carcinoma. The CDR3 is CASSPAGWDAYEQYF. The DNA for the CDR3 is TGTGCCAGCAGCCCGGCTGGGTGGGACGCCTACGAGCAGTACTTC.